This T cell receptor (beta chain) was found in a study of cytomegalovirus exposure and HLA in healthy donors. The donors were members of the validation cohort comprising over a hundred subjects, separate from the roughly 700-subject first cohort. Study results and limitations: A few of the chains that were CMV-associated were confirmed in vitro to be specific for CMV antigens. According to the study, 180 or so TCR beta chains were cytomegalovirus-associated. The finding came from a later analysis; first-cohort TCR clusters tended to co-occur in the roughly 120 validation repertoires.

The CDR3 totals 14 residues. Trimming at V came to 4 bases and at J to 2 bases, leaving 4 bases not matched to a gene. Germline V lookup: CDR1 SGHNT, CDR2 YYREEE (reference sequence). Remarks on this clone: Its matching antigen is unknown.

Using immunoSEQ multiplex PCR, the repertoire was profiled, and TCRdb retains in-frame clones only, with some absent. The sample gives about 120,000 clones, approximately 95% of which show up once; 1.5% to 2% is in the top ten. The specimen sequenced was PBMCs. The rearrangement joins TRBV5-4 to TRBJ2-3; TRBD2 aligns across 7 bases. The receptor was derived from a man between 18 and 35 years old in good health and CMV-seronegative. This chain's CDR3 is CASSPGGDTDTQYF. DNA for the CDR3: TGTGCCAGCAGCCCTGGGGGGGACACAGATACGCAGTATTTT.